This record concerns one TCR beta chain sequence. Its matching antigen is unknown. This CDR3 has 15 amino acids. Germline lookup yields CDR1 SGHRS and CDR2 YFSETQ. V was shortened by 5 bases and J by 0 bases, with 14 bases between the two germline ends. These data come from a study of neurological immune-mediated disorders. TCRdb re-derived calls from the 5' RACE reads in MiXCR, one entry per CDR3 protein. This sample has tens of thousands of distinct CDR3 sequences, with 3.4% found just once. Study observations and caveats: The study found no CDR3 amino acid sequences shared by expanded clones across subjects, suggesting private repertoires in all groups.

The sequence was obtained from a man in his forties with multiple sclerosis. This rearrangement joins TRBV5-1 to TRBJ1-2, with a weak D call TRBD1 (6 bases). Sequencing input: PBMCs. CDR3 bases: TGCGCCAGCAGAACAACGACAGGAACTAACTATGGCTACACCTTC. It translates to CASRTTTGTNYGYTF. Full variable domain (outside the CDR3, taken from reference TRBV5-1 and TRBJ1-2): KAGVTQTPRYLIKTRGQQVTLSCSPISGHRSVSWYQQTPGQGLQFLFEYFSETQRNKGNFPGRFSGRQFSNSRSEMNVSTLELGDSALYLCASRTTTGTNYGYTFGSGTRLTVV.